This T cell receptor beta chain was obtained from a study of cytotoxic CD8 clonotypes in ibrutinib-treated CLL. General study findings and limits: At progression, clonality fell back toward baseline after rising at ibrutinib response.

Comment on this clone: Its matching antigen is unknown.

Some clones are missing from TCRdb's copy, which holds only in-frame ones; the method was immunoSEQ multiplex PCR. The repertoire consists of roughly 190,000 clones, with 72% occurring once and the leading ten covering roughly an eighth. The germline V gene encodes CDR1 LNHDA and CDR2 SQIVND (reference sequence). This CDR3 spans 13 amino acids. The V end lost 6 bases, the J end lost 2 bases, and 10 bases lay between the germline ends. The sample was PBMCs, taken after 24 months of ibrutinib treatment. The rearrangement joins TRBV19 to TRBJ1-2, with D unclear. The TCR was taken from a human donor with chronic lymphocytic leukemia. CDR3 DNA sequence: TGTGCCAGTAGCTTTTCTGGGAACTATGGCTACACCTTC. Encoded protein: CASSFSGNYGYTF.